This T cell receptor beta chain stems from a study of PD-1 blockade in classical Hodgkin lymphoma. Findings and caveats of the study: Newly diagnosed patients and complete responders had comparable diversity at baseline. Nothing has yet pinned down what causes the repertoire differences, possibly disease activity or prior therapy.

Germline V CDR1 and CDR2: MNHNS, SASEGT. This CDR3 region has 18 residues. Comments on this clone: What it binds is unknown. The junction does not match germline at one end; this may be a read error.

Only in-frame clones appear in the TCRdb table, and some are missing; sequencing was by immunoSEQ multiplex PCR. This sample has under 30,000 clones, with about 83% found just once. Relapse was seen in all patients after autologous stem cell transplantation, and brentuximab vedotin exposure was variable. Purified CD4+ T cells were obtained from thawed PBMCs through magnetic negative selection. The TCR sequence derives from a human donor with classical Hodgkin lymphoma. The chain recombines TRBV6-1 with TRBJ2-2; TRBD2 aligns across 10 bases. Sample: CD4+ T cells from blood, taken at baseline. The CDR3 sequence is CASSGLAGLLAKTGELFF. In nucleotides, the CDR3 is TGTGCCAGCAGTGGACTAGCGGGCCTACTCGCGAAAACCGGGGAGCTGTTTTTT.